These 32 T cell receptor beta chains originate from one sample sequenced in a study of T cells in Graves' hyperthyroidism and ophthalmopathy. Amplified regions were TCR beta CDR3 sequences from RNA transcripts. First-round RT-PCR of the TCR CDR3 relied on the HTBI primer set. Using its own MiXCR run on the multiplex PCR reads, TCRdb lists one record per CDR3 protein. In the table there are 300,000 to 400,000 distinct CDR3 sequences, more than 12% of which are singletons. Sequencing input: blood. These receptors were taken from a woman aged 25 to 45 with Graves' ophthalmopathy.

Ten or more counts support this clonotype. The J gene is TRBJ2-7, the V gene TRBV11-3, with TRBD2 identical over 7 bases. Germline assignment: CDR1 SGHNT and CDR2 YENEEA. This CDR3 has 13 residues. The V segment lost 5 bases and the J segment 6 bases; nucleotides outside the gene matches: 7. CDR3 bases: TGTGCCAGCAGCCTGGGGGGGTCTGCCGAGCAGTACTTC. Translated: CASSLGGSAEQYF. Combining the CDR3 with reference TRBV11-3 and TRBJ2-7 gives the whole variable domain EAGVVQSPRYKIIEKKQPVAFWCNPISGHNTLYWYLQNLGQGPELLIRYENEEAVDDSQLPKDRFSAERLKGVDSTLKIQPAELGDSAVYLCASSLGGSAEQYFGPGTRLTVT.

This clonotype has a count of ten or more. The chain is built from TRBV14 and TRBJ2-3; 8 bases fit TRBD2. The CDR3 contains 16 residues. Germline V CDR1 and CDR2: SGHDN, FVKESK. Trimming took 5 bases from V and 2 from J; bases not matched to a gene: 9. The CDR3 DNA follows: TGTGCCAGCAGCGATCCAGCGGGGGCCTCCACAGATACGCAGTATTTT. As protein: CASSDPAGASTDTQYF.

The CDR3 is CSVGGGASDTQYF. The DNA for the CDR3 is TGCAGCGTTGGGGGGGGGGCCTCAGATACGCAGTATTTT. The chain couples TRBV29-1 to TRBJ2-3, with D perhaps matching TRBD2 (7 bases). Between the trimmed V and J ends, which lost 4 bases and 4 bases, there was a span of 12 bases. The CDR3 loop spans 13 amino acids. Germline V gene data show CDR1 as SQVTM and CDR2 as ANQGSEA.

This clonotype occurred a few times. V gene TRBV5-4 combines with J gene TRBJ2-7; 8 bases fit TRBD1. The ends lost 4 bases at V and 6 bases at J; junction bases unmatched: 9. The CDR3 contains 14 residues. CDR1 and CDR2 from the germline V gene are SGHNT and YYREEE (reference sequence). The CDR3: CASSAGQGVGEQYF. CDR3 nucleotide sequence: TGTGCCAGCAGCGCAGGACAGGGAGTGGGCGAGCAGTACTTC.

This clonotype was counted at least ten times. The chain joins TRBV2 to TRBJ2-3, with 10 positions matching TRBD2. V shed 2 bases and J 6 bases; nucleotides not matched to a gene: 20. This CDR3 is built from 20 residues. Looked up from germline, CDR1 is SNHLY and CDR2 is FYNNEI. CDR3: CASSENPGGQRGGRGDTQYF. In nucleotides, the CDR3 is TGTGCCAGCAGTGAAAACCCCGGCGGACAGCGGGGGGGAAGGGGGGATACGCAGTATTTT.

This clonotype was observed many times. The rearrangement joins TRBV2 to TRBJ2-1; D perhaps matches TRBD1 (5 bases). Germline values: CDR1 SNHLY, CDR2 FYNNEI. This CDR3 is built from 13 residues. Deletions cut 6 bases from V and 7 bases from J, with 13 bases between. The CDR3 bases are TGTGCCAGCAGAACGGCCCCAGGGAATGAGCAGTTCTTC. This codes for CASRTAPGNEQFF.

In this sample, this clonotype turned up many times. This rearrangement joins TRBV6-2 or TRBV6-3 to TRBJ1-2, with D possibly TRBD1 on 6 matching bases. Trimming cost V 4 bases and J 4 bases, with 10 bases left between them. Germline CDR1 is MNHEY and CDR2 is SVGEGT. This CDR3 comprises 13 residues. CDR3 nucleotides: TGTGCCAGCAGTTTTAGGGGGGCCTATGGCTACACCTTC. It specifies CASSFRGAYGYTF.

This clonotype appeared many times. The chain uses TRBV7-9 and TRBJ1-1; no clear D gene. CDR1 SEHNR and CDR2 FQNEAQ come from the germline V gene (reference sequence). Trimming removed 6 bases at V and 12 bases at J, with 11 bases between. This CDR3 spans 10 amino acids. DNA for the CDR3: TGTGCCAGCAGTTTTGATGAGACTTTCTTT. This encodes CASSFDETFF.

J is TRBJ2-3 and V is TRBV5-4; 10 bases are shared with TRBD2. CDR3 length: 18 amino acids. Germline V gives CDR1 SGHNT, CDR2 YYREEE (reference sequence). V dropped 0 bases and J dropped 1; count of bases not matched to a gene: 8. The CDR3 is CASSLGSGGAFGTDTQYF. The CDR3 DNA reads as TGTGCCAGCAGCTTGGGGAGCGGGGGGGCTTTTGGCACAGATACGCAGTATTTT.

This clonotype was seen a handful of times. V and J are TRBV5-1 and TRBJ2-7, with D unclear. The germline V gene has CDR1 SGHRS and CDR2 YFSETQ. The CDR3 is 14 residues long. V was trimmed by 2 bases and J by 1 base, leaving 10 bases between them. The CDR3 DNA sequence: TGCGCCAGCAGCTTTCTTGAGGATTCCTACGAGCAGTACTTC. Amino acids: CASSFLEDSYEQYF.

This clonotype was seen repeatedly, ten times or more. This chain links TRBV30 with TRBJ2-3; 7 nucleotides line up with TRBD2. The CDR3 extends over 14 amino acids. CDR1 and CDR2 from the germline V gene are GTSNPN and SVGIG (reference sequence). V was pared by 6 bases and J by 0 bases, with 6 bases of the junction left unmatched. The CDR3 here is CACLERESTDTQYF. CDR3 DNA: TGTGCCTGTTTAGAGCGGGAAAGCACAGATACGCAGTATTTT.

The sample holds many counts of this clonotype. The V call is TRBV20-1, the J call TRBJ1-5; the match to TRBD1 covers 7 bases. Per germline, CDR1 DFQATT and CDR2 SNEGSKA (reference sequence). V dropped 5 bases and J dropped 9; count of bases not matched to a gene: 10. The CDR3 runs 13 residues. Here the CDR3 DNA reads TGCAGTGCTCTCGGACAGGACCTGCGGCCCCAGCATTTT. Amino acids: CSALGQDLRPQHF.

The chain links TRBV13 to TRBJ2-1; TRBD2 matches 12 bases. The junction had 28 bases not matched to a gene; V was cut back by 6 bases and J by 7 bases. Germline assignment: CDR1 PRHDT and CDR2 FYEKMQ (reference sequence). This CDR3 has 22 residues. CDR3 sequence reads: CASSKVFIKGGTSGPPANEQFF. The DNA for the CDR3 is TGTGCCAGCAGTAAAGTTTTTATCAAGGGCGGGACTAGCGGGCCTCCGGCGAATGAGCAGTTCTTC.

Comment on this clonotype: One end of the junction varies from germline; a read error may be responsible. The genes are TRBV6-6 and TRBJ2-5, with D unresolved. The length of the CDR3 is 14 residues. Germline values: CDR1 MNHNY, CDR2 SVGAGI (reference sequence). Here the CDR3 reads CASSYTPEIGVMNF. In DNA form, the CDR3 reads TGTGCCAGCAGTTACACCCCGGAGATTGGGGTGATGAACTTC.

At least ten counts were recorded for this clonotype. The chain recombines TRBV28 with TRBJ1-1, with D uncertain. Trimming removed 3 bases at V and 3 bases at J, with 8 bases between. The V gene's germline CDR1 is MDHEN and CDR2 SYDVKM. The CDR3 contains 13 residues. For the CDR3, the DNA is TGTGCCAGCAGTTTTACATGGGACACTGAAGCTTTCTTT. It encodes CASSFTWDTEAFF.

This clonotype was counted at least ten times. The chain uses TRBV12-3 or TRBV12-4 and TRBJ2-3; 16 bases align to TRBD2. The CDR3 is 19 residues long. V lost 5 bases to trimming and J lost 0 bases; unmatched junction nucleotides: 8. CDR3 nucleotides: TGTGCCAGCAGTCCGGGACTAGCGGGGGGGCCGGGTAGCACAGATACGCAGTATTTT. Translating gives CASSPGLAGGPGSTDTQYF.

V gene TRBV10-3 combines with J gene TRBJ1-2; 8 bases are a match to TRBD1. The germline gives CDR1 ENHRY, CDR2 SYGVKD. The V gene end was trimmed by 8 bases and the J gene end by 3 bases; junction bases not matched to a gene: 11. There are 15 residues in the CDR3. This chain's CDR3 is CAIPHRGGRDYGYTF. Written as DNA, the CDR3 is TGTGCCATCCCCCACAGGGGGGGTAGGGACTATGGCTACACCTTC.

In its sample, this clonotype was seen many times. The chain joins TRBV7-2 to TRBJ1-1; D is perhaps TRBD1 (5 bases). Deletions cut 1 base from V and 7 bases from J, with 13 bases between. Germline V lookup: CDR1 SGHTA, CDR2 FQGNSA. The CDR3 is 14 residues long. CDR3 in amino acids: CASSLVSGTGEAFF. DNA of the CDR3: TGTGCCAGCAGCTTAGTATCGGGGACTGGTGAAGCTTTCTTT.

This clonotype was counted at least ten times. This rearrangement joins TRBV7-8 to TRBJ2-7; 14 bases are a match to TRBD2. The CDR3 is 18 amino acids. V dropped 5 bases and J dropped 0; count of bases not matched to a gene: 9. Germline CDR1 and CDR2: SGHVS and FQNEAQ. CDR3 in DNA: TGTGCCAGCAGCCCACGGACTAGCGGGGGGTCAAGCTCCTACGAGCAGTACTTC. It encodes CASSPRTSGGSSSYEQYF.

This chain uses TRBV4-2 with TRBJ2-3; D remains ambiguous. The CDR3 consists of 16 residues. Germline loops: CDR1 LGHNA, CDR2 YNFKEQ. Trimming pared 5 bases from V and 0 bases from J, leaving 15 bases between. The CDR3 DNA is TGTGCCAGCAGCGACGTCGGACGCTCGAGCACAGATACGCAGTATTTT. As protein: CASSDVGRSSTDTQYF.

This clonotype was seen repeatedly, ten times or more. This chain connects TRBV5-1 to TRBJ2-1; TRBD1 might be the D (6 bases). The length of the CDR3 is 15 residues. The V end lost 5 bases, the J end lost 7 bases, and 19 bases lay between the germline ends. Germline CDR1 SGHRS, CDR2 YFSETQ. The CDR3 coding sequence is TGCGCCAGCAGTTCAGAGGACAGTTGGGGGAATGAGCAGTTCTTC. Its protein is CASSSEDSWGNEQFF.

This clonotype showed up many times. The rearrangement joins TRBV27 to TRBJ2-3; D tentatively fits TRBD1 or TRBD2 (6 bases each). Germline values: CDR1 MNHEY, CDR2 SMNVEV (reference sequence). The CDR3 is made up of 19 amino acids. V dropped 3 bases and J dropped 6 bases, with 28 bases sitting between them. CDR3 in DNA: TGTGCCAGCAGTTTGAAGGGAAGGGGGGCAACCATCGCAGGTGATACGCAGTATTTT. Its translation: CASSLKGRGATIAGDTQYF.

The chain employs TRBV10-1 and TRBJ1-2; D unresolved. Germline V gene lookup returns CDR1 WNHNN and CDR2 SYGVQD (reference sequence). Trimming cost V 2 bases and J 5 bases, with 9 bases left between them. There are 13 residues in the CDR3. In nucleotides, the CDR3 is TGCGCCAGCAGTGAGAGTCACACGTATGGCTACACCTTC. Translated: CASSESHTYGYTF.

Concerning this clonotype: This CDR3 is missing its conserved last phenylalanine or tryptophan, likely due to a read error. The chain combines TRBV20-1 with TRBJ2-5, with D perhaps TRBD1 (7 bases). Germline CDR1 reads DFQATT; CDR2 reads SNEGSKA (reference sequence). Trimming removed 5 bases at V and 0 bases at J, with 16 bases between. CDR3 length equals 15 residues. Written as DNA, the CDR3 is TGCAGTGCTGACGGACAGGAGGGGTACCAAGAGACCCAGTACCTC. Protein: CSADGQEGYQETQYL.

This clonotype has only a few counts. The genes are TRBV5-8 and TRBJ2-1; D is unclear. CDR1 is SGHTS, CDR2 YDEGEE, per germline. Trimming took off 1 base at V and 0 bases at J, with 11 bases between the two ends. CDR3 length: 16 amino acids. CDR3: CASSLFLKSSYNEQFF. CDR3 DNA sequence: TGTGCCAGCAGCTTGTTTTTGAAAAGCTCCTACAATGAGCAGTTCTTC.

This clonotype was seen repeatedly, ten times or more. With a much larger clone just one base away, this may be a read error. This sequence joins TRBV28 and TRBJ2-5, with D possibly being TRBD1 or TRBD2 (5 bases each). Germline V CDR1 and CDR2: MDHEN, SYDVKM. V was trimmed by 7 bases and J by 3 bases, leaving 12 bases between them. CDR3 length equals 13 residues. CDR3 nucleotides: TGTGCCAGCAATTCGGGACCAAAAGAGACCCAGTACTTC. This gives the protein CASNSGPKETQYF.

This clonotype was counted ten times or more. This chain connects TRBV30 to TRBJ2-3; tentative D call: TRBD2 (6 bases). Per the germline V gene, CDR1 is GTSNPN and CDR2 is SVGIG (reference sequence). The CDR3 has 17 residues. V gave up 2 bases and J gave up 2 bases, with 20 bases separating them. For the CDR3, the DNA is TGTGCCTGGAGTCCGGGGACTCCAACTAACCCCACAGATACGCAGTATTTT. Its protein is CAWSPGTPTNPTDTQYF.

This clonotype was detected many times. The CDR3 bases are TGTGCCAGCAGAGACCTGGGACTAGCCCTCCAAGAGACCCAGTACTTC. Its translation: CASRDLGLALQETQYF. The chain employs TRBV6-1 and TRBJ2-5; 9 bases line up with TRBD2. Germline CDR1 reads MNHNS; CDR2 reads SASEGT. The V gene end was trimmed by 6 bases and the J gene end by 1 base; junction bases not matched to a gene: 9. The CDR3 is 16 residues long.

V gene TRBV14 combines with J gene TRBJ2-5; 7 nucleotides agree with TRBD2. The germline gives CDR1 SGHDN, CDR2 FVKESK. The CDR3 is 15 amino acids. V dropped 0 bases and J dropped 2; count of bases not matched to a gene: 3. The DNA for the CDR3 is TGTGCCAGCAGCCAAGAAGGGAGGGTACAAGAGACCCAGTACTTC. Translating it yields CASSQEGRVQETQYF.

In this sample, this clonotype turned up many times. V gene TRBV5-1 combines with J gene TRBJ1-1; D not certain. Looked up from germline, CDR1 is SGHRS and CDR2 is YFSETQ. Trimming took off 0 bases at V and 0 bases at J, with 6 bases between the two ends. The CDR3 is 14 amino acids. In nucleotides, the CDR3 is TGCGCCAGCAGCTTGGCCTTTATGAACACTGAAGCTTTCTTT. Encoded protein: CASSLAFMNTEAFF.

This clonotype was observed at least ten times. J is TRBJ1-2 and V is TRBV6-2 or TRBV6-3, with TRBD1 as a possible D gene (5 bases). Looked up from germline, CDR1 is MNHEY and CDR2 is SVGEGT. V was trimmed by 7 bases and J by 4 bases, leaving 16 bases between them. The CDR3 is 14 residues long. The CDR3 is CASTQDGRGYGYTF. The CDR3 bases are TGTGCCAGCACACAGGATGGGAGAGGCTATGGCTACACCTTC.

A remark on this clonotype: This may be a read error: a much more frequent sequence differs by one nucleotide. The chain combines TRBV28 with TRBJ2-2, with 7 bases fitting TRBD2. CDR1 MDHEN and CDR2 SYDVKM come from the germline V gene. This CDR3 region has 15 residues. CDR3 loop: CASRSGGVNTGELYF. CDR3 sequence (DNA): TGTGCCAGCAGATCGGGGGGAGTAAACACCGGGGAGCTGTATTTT. Full variable domain (remainder filled in from reference TRBV28 and TRBJ2-2): DVKVTQSSRYLVKRTGEKVFLECVQDMDHENMFWYRQDPGLGLRLIYFSYDVKMKEKGDIPEGYSVSREKKERFSLILESASTNQTSMYLCASRSGGVNTGELYFGEGSRLTVL.